This entry lists 23 T cell receptor beta chains sequenced from one sample in a study of beta chain features in type 1 diabetes. Findings and caveats of the study: Among patients with Type 1 diabetes, TCRB CDR3s were moderately but significantly shorter in every one of the four CD4+ subsets.

These receptors have no identified antigens. Sequencing targeted expressed TCRB transcripts, as all isolated RNA had been reverse transcribed. The protocol was immunoSEQ multiplex PCR, while the TCRdb copy is restricted to in-frame clones and leaves out a portion. The sample yields 300,000 to 350,000 clones, about 13% seen once. Sequenced: naive CD4+ T cells from blood. The receptors derive from a woman younger than 35 with type 1 diabetes.

This clone has a handful of counts. V usage is TRBV28 and J usage is TRBJ2-4, with D possibly matching TRBD2 (6 bases). Germline CDR1 and CDR2: MDHEN and SYDVKM. This CDR3 spans 15 amino acids. The CDR3 DNA is TGTGCGGCTGCAGGAGGGTCACTAGCCAAAAACATTCAGTACTTC. Translation: CAAAGGSLAKNIQYF. The full variable domain, in which reference TRBV28 and TRBJ2-4 provide the parts outside the CDR3, is DVKVTQSSRYLVKRTGEKVFLECVQDMDHENMFWYRQDPGLGLRLIYFSYDVKMKEKGDIPEGYSVSREKKERFSLILESASTNQTSMYLCAAAGGSLAKNIQYFGAGTRLSVL.

This chain links TRBV5-4 with TRBJ2-1; D may be TRBD2 (5 bases). CDR3 length equals 15 residues. Germline V CDR1 and CDR2: SGHNT, YYREEE (reference sequence). V was trimmed by 2 bases and J by 6 bases, leaving 15 bases between them. As DNA, the CDR3 is TGTGCCAGCAGCTTAGCGGCGGCAGTCGTCAATGAGCAGTTCTTC. Translation: CASSLAAAVVNEQFF.

This clone was counted between two and nine times. The chain links TRBV7-2 to TRBJ2-7; D is perhaps TRBD1 (6 bases). V shed 3 bases and J shed 0 bases, with 12 bases lying between them. The V gene's germline CDR1 is SGHTA and CDR2 FQGNSA. The CDR3 runs to 15 residues. The DNA of the CDR3 is TGTGCCAGCAGCTTGCCCCCGGACAGCTCCTACGAGCAGTACTTC. It translates to CASSLPPDSSYEQYF.

A few counts support this clone. The genes are TRBV7-9 and TRBJ1-1, with 12 bases fitting TRBD1. The CDR3 runs to 16 residues. The germline gives CDR1 SEHNR, CDR2 FQNEAQ (reference sequence). V lost 5 bases and J lost 5; bases outside the gene matches: 9. The CDR3 region has the DNA TGTGCCAGCAGCGCCCAGGGACAGGGGGCCAGGACTGAAGCTTTCTTT. Protein product: CASSAQGQGARTEAFF.

This chain joins TRBV5-1 and TRBJ2-1; possible D gene TRBD2, 5 bases. Germline lookup yields CDR1 SGHRS and CDR2 YFSETQ. The CDR3 consists of 13 residues. With 4 bases removed from V and 8 bases from J, the gap between germline ends came to 13 bases. The CDR3 spells CASSPRDFYEQFF. DNA for the CDR3: TGCGCCAGCAGCCCCCGGGATTTCTATGAGCAGTTCTTC.

This clone was detected ten times or more. The chain links TRBV29-1 to TRBJ2-5, with a weak D call TRBD1 (5 bases). The length of the CDR3 is 13 residues. The germline V gene encodes CDR1 SQVTM and CDR2 ANQGSEA. Trimming pared 2 bases from V and 5 bases from J, leaving 12 bases between. CDR3 in DNA: TGCAGCGTTGAAATGTGGGGCATGGAGACCCAGTACTTC. Its protein is CSVEMWGMETQYF.

V usage is TRBV9 and J usage is TRBJ1-1; 7 bases are shared with TRBD1. This CDR3 region has 13 residues. The germline V gene encodes CDR1 SGDLS and CDR2 YYNGEE. Germline trimming cut 5 bases from V and 3 bases from J; bases unmatched to any gene: 4. The CDR3 here is CASSRTGDTEAFF. In DNA, the CDR3 is TGTGCCAGCAGTCGTACAGGGGACACTGAAGCTTTCTTT.

Only a few counts were recorded for this clone. The chain couples TRBV7-2 to TRBJ1-1, with 9 bases that match TRBD1. CDR3 length: 16 amino acids. J was trimmed by 4 bases and V by 5 bases; bases with no gene match: 11. CDR1 and CDR2 from the germline V gene are SGHTA and FQGNSA. CDR3 DNA: TGTGCCAGCAGCACCCTACAGGGGGCTTTGGGCACTGAAGCTTTCTTT. Translation gives CASSTLQGALGTEAFF.

Only a few counts were recorded for this clone. The chain couples TRBV9 to TRBJ1-1, with 7 bases lining up with TRBD1. This CDR3 contains 14 residues. V gave up 3 bases and J gave up 0 bases; unmatched junction bases: 2. The germline CDR1 and CDR2 sequences are SGDLS and YYNGEE. The CDR3 nucleotides are TGTGCCAGCAGCGCGGACAGGATGAACACTGAAGCTTTCTTT. Amino acid sequence: CASSADRMNTEAFF.

This chain links TRBV5-1 with TRBJ1-2; the match to TRBD1 covers 9 bases. The CDR3 extends over 15 amino acids. Per the germline V gene, CDR1 is SGHRS and CDR2 is YFSETQ. Trimming took 4 bases from V and 8 from J; bases not matched to a gene: 12. CDR3 sequence: CASSVGTGLPSGYTF. The DNA for the CDR3 is TGCGCCAGCAGCGTAGGGACAGGGCTCCCTTCGGGCTACACCTTC.

This clone was seen a handful of times. J is TRBJ2-2 and V is TRBV29-1, with 8 bases fitting TRBD1. Germline-derived CDR1 and CDR2 are SQVTM and ANQGSEA. The CDR3 runs 14 residues. Losses at the gene ends were 5 bases for V and 1 base for J; bases not matched to a gene: 3. In nucleotides, the CDR3 is TGCAGCGTTCTGGGACAGGTGAACACCGGGGAGCTGTTTTTT. It encodes CSVLGQVNTGELFF.

The J gene is TRBJ1-2, the V gene TRBV18; D remains unclear. Trimming left V 0 bases short and J 4 bases short, with 12 bases between. The germline gives CDR1 KGHSH, CDR2 LQKENI. This CDR3 is built from 15 residues. The CDR3 reads CASSPPNPGSYGYTF. Written as DNA, the CDR3 is TGTGCCAGCTCACCACCGAATCCGGGGTCCTATGGCTACACCTTC.

V gene TRBV5-5 combines with J gene TRBJ2-3; D call uncertain. In germline, CDR1 is SGHKS, CDR2 YYEKEE (reference sequence). V was cut by 0 bases and J by 2 bases, with 7 bases left in between. CDR3 length equals 14 residues. The CDR3 DNA reads as TGTGCCAGCAGCTTGGTCCCCATCACAGATACGCAGTATTTT. It yields the protein CASSLVPITDTQYF. The full variable domain, with the rest looked up from reference TRBV5-5 and TRBJ2-3, is DAGVTQSPTHLIKTRGQQVTLRCSPISGHKSVSWYQQVLGQGPQFIFQYYEKEERGRGNFPDRFSARQFPNYSSELNVNALLLGDSALYLCASSLVPITDTQYFGPGTRLTVL.

The chain joins TRBV7-2 to TRBJ2-5; tentatively, D is TRBD1 (5 bases). Germline V CDR1 and CDR2: SGHTA, FQGNSA. The CDR3 is 15 residues long. The V gene lost 1 base and the J gene lost 5 bases, with 14 bases spanning the gap. The DNA of the CDR3 is TGTGCCAGCAGCTTAGTCTGGGGCGCCGGGGAGACCCAGTACTTC. It codes for CASSLVWGAGETQYF.

This rearrangement joins TRBV29-1 to TRBJ2-7; perhaps TRBD2 as D (5 bases). The V end lost 4 bases, the J end lost 2 bases, and 15 bases lay between the germline ends. The CDR3 extends over 14 amino acids. CDR1 and CDR2 from the germline V gene are SQVTM and ANQGSEA. CDR3 sequence: CSVGSVEGAYEQYF. Here the CDR3 DNA reads TGCAGCGTTGGGTCGGTAGAGGGCGCCTACGAGCAGTACTTC.

This chain links TRBV12-5 with TRBJ1-1; D not certain. This CDR3 is built from 15 residues. Germline V CDR1 and CDR2: LGHNT, FRNRAP. V shed 2 bases and J shed 1 base, with 11 bases lying between them. This chain's CDR3 is CASGLTSAGNTEAFF. In DNA, the CDR3 is TGTGCTAGTGGTTTGACCTCCGCGGGGAACACTGAAGCTTTCTTT.

This clone was counted between two and nine times. This sequence joins TRBV7-2 and TRBJ2-3; 8 nucleotides agree with TRBD2. V gave up 0 bases and J gave up 3 bases; unmatched junction bases: 5. The germline V gene has CDR1 SGHTA and CDR2 FQGNSA. This CDR3 contains 16 residues. In DNA form, the CDR3 reads TGTGCCAGCAGCTTAGCCGGGACTAGGGGAACAGATACGCAGTATTTT. It yields the protein CASSLAGTRGTDTQYF. The complete variable domain, with remaining parts taken from reference TRBV7-2 and TRBJ2-3, reads GAGVSQSPSNKVTEKGKDVELRCDPISGHTALYWYRQSLGQGLEFLIYFQGNSAPDKSGLPSDRFSAERTGGSVSTLTIQRTQQEDSAVYLCASSLAGTRGTDTQYFGPGTRLTVL.

The V gene is TRBV18, the J gene TRBJ1-2; possible D gene TRBD1, 6 bases. Germline values: CDR1 KGHSH, CDR2 LQKENI. The CDR3 has 14 amino acids. The ends were cut back, 2 bases at V and 4 bases at J, with 11 bases in the middle. CDR3 loop: CASSPSGTTYGYTF. The DNA of the CDR3 is TGTGCCAGCTCACCATCCGGGACAACCTATGGCTACACCTTC.

The chain couples TRBV29-1 to TRBJ1-1, with D unclear. The germline V gene encodes CDR1 SQVTM and CDR2 ANQGSEA. This CDR3 has 13 amino acids. Trimming took off 4 bases at V and 0 bases at J, with 9 bases between the two ends. The CDR3 is CSVVQRMNTEAFF. For the CDR3, the DNA is TGCAGCGTTGTTCAGCGGATGAACACTGAAGCTTTCTTT.

The V and J genes are TRBV9 and TRBJ2-1, with 8 bases that match TRBD2. The germline V gene has CDR1 SGDLS and CDR2 YYNGEE. CDR3 size: 15 residues. The ends lost 8 bases at V and 0 bases at J; junction bases unmatched: 7. This CDR3 is CASTGGSISYNEQFF. In nucleotides, the CDR3 is TGTGCCAGTACGGGGGGGAGCATCTCCTACAATGAGCAGTTCTTC. The variable domain in full, completed from reference TRBV9 and TRBJ2-1, reads DSGVTQTPKHLITATGQRVTLRCSPRSGDLSVYWYQQSLDQGLQFLIQYYNGEERAKGNILERFSAQQFPDLHSELNLSSLELGDSALYFCASTGGSISYNEQFFGPGTRLTVL.

This clone was counted between two and nine times. The V gene is TRBV18, the J gene TRBJ1-3, with 7 bases matching TRBD1. This CDR3 contains 16 residues. Unmatched junction bases numbered 8, after V lost 6 bases and J lost 0 bases. CDR1 KGHSH and CDR2 LQKENI come from the germline V gene. The CDR3 loop reads CASSYGTVDSGNTIYF. The CDR3 DNA follows: TGTGCCAGCTCCTACGGGACAGTTGACTCTGGAAACACCATATATTTT.

V and J are TRBV9 and TRBJ2-3, with D possibly matching TRBD2 (6 bases). Germline assignment: CDR1 SGDLS and CDR2 YYNGEE. The CDR3 extends over 12 amino acids. V dropped 3 bases and J dropped 7 bases, with 9 bases sitting between them. CDR3 in DNA: TGTGCCAGCAGCGCGGGAGTACATACGCAGTATTTT. Translating gives CASSAGVHTQYF. The whole variable domain, filled in from reference TRBV9 and TRBJ2-3, reads DSGVTQTPKHLITATGQRVTLRCSPRSGDLSVYWYQQSLDQGLQFLIQYYNGEERAKGNILERFSAQQFPDLHSELNLSSLELGDSALYFCASSAGVHTQYFGPGTRLTVL.

The sample holds a few counts of this clone. This chain joins TRBV29-1 and TRBJ1-5; perhaps TRBD1 as D (5 bases). The CDR3 sequence is 13 residues long. Germline V lookup: CDR1 SQVTM, CDR2 ANQGSEA. V shed 7 bases and J shed 9 bases, with 19 bases lying between them. The CDR3 region is CSGGPPFIRPQHF. The CDR3 DNA sequence: TGCAGCGGGGGCCCTCCTTTTATCAGGCCCCAGCATTTT. Full variable domain (outside the CDR3, taken from reference TRBV29-1 and TRBJ1-5): SAVISQKPSRDICQRGTSLTIQCQVDSQVTMMFWYRQQPGQSLTLIATANQGSEATYESGFVIDKFPISRPNLTFSTLTVSNMSPEDSSIYLCSGGPPFIRPQHFGDGTRLSIL.